The 22 T cell receptor beta chains given below trace back to one sample, sequenced in a study of Ad26.COV2.S vaccination and SARS-CoV-2 variants. Treatment indicated: 15 to 20 received Ad26.COV2.S at low or high dose, single or two shots; a few received placebo; per-sample allocation not given. Sampling took place 63 days after the first vaccine or placebo injection. Sequenced by immunoSEQ multiplex PCR; TCRdb stores in-frame clones only, minus some. The table has 300,000 to 350,000 clones, 90% seen once. Here the sequenced sample was peripheral blood, taken in a trial of Ad26.COV2.S vaccine versus placebo. The receptors stem from a person aged 18-60 years who received the Ad26.COV2.S COVID-19 vaccine or a placebo.

This chain uses TRBV18 with TRBJ2-3; no reliable D call. The germline CDR1 and CDR2 sequences are KGHSH and LQKENI. V gave up 2 bases and J gave up 0 bases, with 15 bases separating them. This CDR3 region has 17 residues. CDR3 sequence (DNA): TGTGCCAGCTCACCAAGCAGAGAGTTTTTGAGCACAGATACGCAGTATTTT. This codes for CASSPSREFLSTDTQYF.

The CDR3 DNA reads as TGTGCCAGCAGGCAGGGGTACGAGCAGTACTTC. Amino acid sequence: CASRQGYEQYF. V and J are TRBV27 and TRBJ2-7; D possibly corresponds to TRBD1 (6 bases). Trimming took off 6 bases at V and 4 bases at J, with 7 bases between the two ends. CDR1 and CDR2 from the germline V gene are MNHEY and SMNVEV (reference sequence). The CDR3 runs to 11 residues.

The table lists this clone with a few counts. The rearrangement links TRBV5-6 to TRBJ1-5; 9 bases map to TRBD1. J gave up 8 bases and V 4 bases, and 7 bases lay outside the gene matches. Germline CDR1 SGHDT, CDR2 YYEEEE. The length of the CDR3 is 14 residues. The CDR3 DNA follows: TGTGCCAGCAGCGACGGGACAGGGAGAAAGCCCCAGCATTTT. It codes for CASSDGTGRKPQHF.

The V and J genes are TRBV7-2 and TRBJ2-5, with a tentative D call TRBD2 (5 bases). The CDR3 consists of 15 residues. Germline CDR1 SGHTA, CDR2 FQGNSA. The V end was cut by 6 bases, the J end by 4 bases, with 18 bases between. The CDR3 reads CASRLSIATPETQYF. The CDR3 DNA is TGTGCCAGCAGACTTAGTATAGCGACACCAGAGACCCAGTACTTC.

This clone has only one observation. The chain employs TRBV7-9 and TRBJ1-1; no reliable D call. Germline V gene lookup returns CDR1 SEHNR and CDR2 FQNEAQ (reference sequence). This CDR3 region has 12 residues. Trimming took 8 bases from V and 11 from J, leaving 18 bases between them. The CDR3 nucleotides read TGTGCCAGCTTCGGGATTCGACTGGGGGCTTTCTTT. The encoded protein is CASFGIRLGAFF.

This chain uses TRBV28 with TRBJ1-1; no reliable D call. The germline gives CDR1 MDHEN, CDR2 SYDVKM. This CDR3 is built from 12 residues. V was shortened by 5 bases and J by 4 bases, with 8 bases between the two germline ends. CDR3: CASSRWGTEAFF. Here the CDR3 DNA reads TGTGCCAGCAGTCGTTGGGGCACTGAAGCTTTCTTT.

CDR3 coding DNA: TGTGCCACCACGACAGGGGGACTAAGGGGGAGCACTGAAGCTTTCTTT. Translation: CATTTGGLRGSTEAFF. This rearrangement joins TRBV11-2 to TRBJ1-1, with 9 bases aligning to TRBD1. V gave up 10 bases and J gave up 4 bases; unmatched junction bases: 16. This CDR3 comprises 16 residues. The V gene's germline CDR1 is SGHAT and CDR2 FQNNGV.

This CDR3 reads CASSQLAASYNEQFF. The CDR3, as DNA: TGTGCCAGCAGCCAGCTAGCGGCGAGCTACAATGAGCAGTTCTTC. The rearrangement links TRBV7-2 to TRBJ2-1; 7 nucleotides align to TRBD2. The CDR3 covers 15 residues. The germline gives CDR1 SGHTA, CDR2 FQGNSA. The V segment lost 5 bases and the J segment 3 bases; nucleotides outside the gene matches: 7.

The genes are TRBV10-2 and TRBJ2-7, with TRBD1 identical over 10 bases. The germline gives CDR1 WSHSY, CDR2 SAAADI. Losses at the gene ends were 4 bases for V and 4 bases for J; bases not matched to a gene: 1. This CDR3 has 13 residues. The DNA of the CDR3 is TGCGCCAGCAGTGGGGGACAGGGGTACGAGCAGTACGTC. It yields the protein CASSGGQGYEQYV.

The rearrangement joins TRBV10-3 to TRBJ2-7; D is possibly TRBD1 or TRBD2 (5 bases each). V was trimmed by 2 bases and J by 2 bases, leaving 7 bases between them. This CDR3 is built from 13 residues. CDR1 is ENHRY and CDR2 is SYGVKD in the germline V gene. The CDR3 loop is CAISERGAYEQYF. The CDR3 nucleotides are TGTGCCATCAGTGAGAGGGGAGCCTACGAGCAGTACTTC.

CDR3 DNA: TGTGCCAGCAGCTTAGTTCGCCTGGGTTACAATGAGCAGTTCTTC. This translates into CASSLVRLGYNEQFF. The rearrangement joins TRBV7-8 to TRBJ2-1; D is unresolved. The CDR3 consists of 15 residues. CDR1 SGHVS and CDR2 FQNEAQ come from the germline V gene. V shed 1 base and J shed 4 bases, with 11 bases lying between them.

The V and J genes are TRBV7-9 and TRBJ1-5; a possible D gene is TRBD1 (5 bases). Germline V gene data show CDR1 as SEHNR and CDR2 as FQNEAQ (reference sequence). CDR3 size: 14 residues. Deletions cut 6 bases from V and 2 bases from J, with 11 bases between. The DNA of the CDR3 is TGTGCCAGCAGGGGAGGAGGGGGCAATCAGCCCCAGCATTTT. Protein sequence: CASRGGGGNQPQHF.

The CDR3 region has the DNA TGTGCCAGCAGTTTTTTCAGGACCGAAGCTTTCTTT. This codes for CASSFFRTEAFF. The chain has TRBV12-3 or TRBV12-4 and TRBJ1-1; D is undetermined. The V and J ends lost 3 bases and 8 bases respectively, with 10 bases between them. The CDR3 is 12 residues long.

The chain combines TRBV28 with TRBJ1-1, with 8 bases fitting TRBD1. CDR3 length: 15 amino acids. Germline-derived CDR1 and CDR2 are MDHEN and SYDVKM. J was trimmed by 4 bases and V by 1 base; bases with no gene match: 5. The CDR3 DNA reads as TGTGCCAGCAGTTTATTTGGGACAGGACTCACTGAAGCTTTCTTT. It specifies CASSLFGTGLTEAFF.

Only a few counts were recorded for this clone. The chain is built from TRBV4-1 and TRBJ2-3; TRBD2 matches 8 bases. There are 17 residues in the CDR3. Germline-derived CDR1 and CDR2 are MGHRA and YSYEKL. V was clipped by 0 bases and J by 2 bases; unmatched bases: 7. CDR3: CASSQDPPSGYTDTQYF. CDR3 coding DNA: TGCGCCAGCAGCCAAGATCCCCCTAGCGGGTACACAGATACGCAGTATTTT.

V and J are TRBV7-8 and TRBJ2-7; TRBD2 agrees at 11 bases. V lost 0 bases to trimming and J lost 7 bases; unmatched junction nucleotides: 11. The germline V gene encodes CDR1 SGHVS and CDR2 FQNEAQ. The CDR3 is 17 amino acids. The CDR3 loop is CASSLAGGASGRSEQYV. CDR3 nucleotide sequence: TGTGCCAGCAGCTTAGCTGGGGGGGCTAGCGGGAGGAGTGAGCAGTACGTC.

Of note for this clone: The same CDR3 arises from other DNA sequences in this sample as well. V and J are TRBV10-3 and TRBJ2-7, with D unresolved. V was shortened by 0 bases and J by 0 bases, with 6 bases between the two germline ends. Germline V gene data show CDR1 as ENHRY and CDR2 as SYGVKD. This CDR3 contains 14 residues. The CDR3 spells CAISESGSSYEQYV. CDR3 nucleotides: TGTGCCATCAGTGAGTCAGGTAGCTCCTACGAGCAGTACGTC.

This rearrangement joins TRBV7-9 to TRBJ1-3; D remains ambiguous. Between the trimmed V and J ends, which lost 2 bases and 2 bases, there was a span of 10 bases. CDR1 is SEHNR and CDR2 is FQNEAQ in the germline V gene (reference sequence). The CDR3 extends over 15 amino acids. DNA of the CDR3: TGTGCCAGCAGCTTACTAGCCGCCCCTGGAAACACCATATATTTT. Amino acids: CASSLLAAPGNTIYF. The full variable domain, with the rest looked up from reference TRBV7-9 and TRBJ1-3, is DTGVSQNPRHKITKRGQNVTFRCDPISEHNRLYWYRQTLGQGPEFLTYFQNEAQLEKSRLLSDRFSAERPKGSFSTLEIQRTEQGDSAMYLCASSLLAAPGNTIYFGEGSWLTVV.

The chain recombines TRBV12-3 or TRBV12-4 with TRBJ2-5; tentatively, D is TRBD2 (6 bases). Trimming pared 2 bases from V and 5 bases from J, leaving 9 bases between. This CDR3 is 13 amino acids long. CDR3: CASSLTEGETQYF. The CDR3 DNA is TGTGCCAGCAGTTTAACGGAGGGGGAGACCCAGTACTTC.

This chain joins TRBV4-3 and TRBJ2-3; 9 bases align to TRBD1. Germline values: CDR1 LGHNA, CDR2 YSLEER. The trim removed 0 bases at V and 1 base at J, leaving 20 bases unmatched. CDR3 length: 22 residues. CDR3 DNA sequence: TGCGCCAGCAGCCAAGATTACCGGACAGGGGCGATGGGGTTACTGGGCACAGATACGCAGTATTTT. It codes for CASSQDYRTGAMGLLGTDTQYF.

The chain combines TRBV19 with TRBJ2-1; the match to TRBD1 covers 7 bases. V trimming: 7 bases; J trimming: 9 bases; junction bases outside the gene matches: 15. This CDR3 comprises 15 residues. In germline, CDR1 is LNHDA, CDR2 SQIVND (reference sequence). CDR3 sequence reads: CASMQGPRDSGEQFF. Here the CDR3 DNA reads TGTGCCAGTATGCAAGGACCACGGGACAGCGGTGAGCAGTTCTTC.

V usage is TRBV19 and J usage is TRBJ1-2; a weak D match, TRBD1 (5 bases). Germline V gives CDR1 LNHDA, CDR2 SQIVND (reference sequence). The CDR3 consists of 15 residues. V was trimmed by 7 bases and J by 8 bases, leaving 23 bases between them. The CDR3 spells CASTQNPGDWEGYTF. CDR3 sequence (DNA): TGTGCCAGTACCCAGAACCCGGGGGACTGGGAGGGCTACACCTTC.